This record looks at one T cell receptor (beta chain) sequence and its context. The data originate from a study of cytomegalovirus exposure and HLA in healthy donors. Here immunoSEQ multiplex PCR was the method, and the copy in TCRdb shows in-frame clones only, minus some. The sample holds more than 200,000 clones, about 90% seen once. From germline, CDR1 is SGHDT and CDR2 YYEEEE. V shed 0 bases and J 6 bases; nucleotides not matched to a gene: 3. The CDR3 is made up of 15 amino acids. The sequence was obtained from a woman in her thirties in good health and CMV-seronegative. Material: PBMCs. The rearrangement uses TRBV5-6 and TRBJ2-1; 10 nucleotides match TRBD2. The CDR3 reads CASSLGKREGNEQFF. The CDR3 bases are TGTGCCAGCAGCTTGGGCAAGCGGGAGGGCAATGAGCAGTTCTTC.